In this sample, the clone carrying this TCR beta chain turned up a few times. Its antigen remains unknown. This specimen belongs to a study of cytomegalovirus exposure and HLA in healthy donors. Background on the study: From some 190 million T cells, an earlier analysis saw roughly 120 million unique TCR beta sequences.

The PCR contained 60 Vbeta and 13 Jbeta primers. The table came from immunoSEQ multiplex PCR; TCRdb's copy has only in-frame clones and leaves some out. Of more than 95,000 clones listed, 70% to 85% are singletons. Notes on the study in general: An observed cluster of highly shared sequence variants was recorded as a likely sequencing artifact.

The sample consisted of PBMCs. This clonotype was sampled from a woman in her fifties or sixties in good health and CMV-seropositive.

CDR3 region: CASSKELWGLSSYNEQFF. The CDR3 region has the DNA TGTGCCAGCAGCAAAGAGCTTTGGGGGCTCAGCTCCTACAATGAGCAGTTCTTC. V and J are TRBV21-1 and TRBJ2-1; the D call of TRBD1 is as the table states it, not checked on the DNA. TRBV21-1 is a documented pseudogene. The CDR3 is made up of 18 amino acids.